These 15 T cell receptor beta chains came from one sample sequenced in a study of cytomegalovirus exposure and HLA in healthy donors. PCR involved 60 Vbeta and 13 Jbeta primers. The data were produced by immunoSEQ multiplex PCR, yet TCRdb's version contains in-frame clones alone and is incomplete. The profile covers over 95,000 clones, with 67% appearing a single time and roughly 8.7% taken by the ten largest. Sequencing was performed on PBMCs. Receptors were obtained from a man between 18 and 29 years old in good health and CMV-seropositive.

The rearrangement uses TRBV27 and TRBJ2-1; 8 positions match TRBD2. V gave up 6 bases and J gave up 4 bases; unmatched junction bases: 11. CDR1 and CDR2 (germline): MNHEY, SMNVEV (reference sequence). The CDR3 spans 16 residues. The CDR3 bases are TGTGCCAGCAGGGATATGGGCGGGGGGCCTTACAATGAGCAGTTCTTC. Translation: CASRDMGGGPYNEQFF.

The V call is TRBV6-1, the J call TRBJ2-1, with a tentative D call TRBD2 (6 bases). Between the trimmed V and J ends, which lost 4 bases and 2 bases, there was a span of 12 bases. This CDR3 contains 15 residues. Germline V gene sequence: CDR1 MNHNS, CDR2 SASEGT. Here the CDR3 reads CASSAEGEAYNEQFF. For the CDR3, the DNA is TGTGCCAGCAGTGCAGAAGGGGAGGCCTACAATGAGCAGTTCTTC.

The sample holds a few counts of this clone. The chain links TRBV5-1 to TRBJ1-1; the match to TRBD1 covers 7 bases. V was pared by 1 base and J by 7 bases, with 1 base of the junction left unmatched. Germline assignment: CDR1 SGHRS and CDR2 YFSETQ. The CDR3 consists of 12 residues. The CDR3 DNA follows: TGCGCCAGCAGCTTGTCAGGGGGTGAAGCTTTCTTT. The encoded protein is CASSLSGGEAFF.

The chain couples TRBV2 to TRBJ2-5; D may be TRBD2 (5 bases). CDR1 is SNHLY, CDR2 FYNNEI, per germline. The V and J ends lost 4 bases and 9 bases respectively, with 15 bases between them. This CDR3 comprises 13 residues. CDR3 protein: CASSGGPLGAQYF. CDR3 bases: TGTGCCAGCAGTGGGGGTCCCCTCGGGGCCCAGTACTTC.

The chain combines TRBV7-6 with TRBJ2-7; a possible D gene is TRBD1 (5 bases). Trimming stripped 2 bases from V and 5 bases from J, with 10 bases between. This CDR3 has 13 amino acids. Per the germline V gene, CDR1 is SGHVS and CDR2 is FNYEAQ. The CDR3: CASSLTGTDEQYF. DNA for the CDR3: TGTGCCAGCAGCTTAACAGGTACAGACGAGCAGTACTTC.

This clone turned up a few times. The chain is built from TRBV28 and TRBJ1-6; no clear D. With 5 bases removed from V and 6 bases from J, the gap between germline ends came to 26 bases. CDR1 and CDR2 (germline): MDHEN, SYDVKM. The length of the CDR3 is 19 residues. The chain's CDR3 is CASSQMKLRLSLFNSPLHF. The DNA of the CDR3 is TGTGCCAGCAGTCAGATGAAACTAAGACTCAGCCTTTTTAATTCACCCCTCCACTTT.

This clone was seen only a few times. This chain joins TRBV5-1 and TRBJ2-3, with 9 bases lining up with TRBD2. In germline, CDR1 is SGHRS, CDR2 YFSETQ. The CDR3 is 16 amino acids. Unmatched junction bases numbered 6, after V lost 4 bases and J lost 0 bases. The CDR3 DNA is TGCGCCAGCAGCCACACCGGGACTAGCAGCACAGATACGCAGTATTTT. Translating gives CASSHTGTSSTDTQYF.

The V call is TRBV28, the J call TRBJ1-1, with 7 nucleotides matching TRBD1. The germline V gene encodes CDR1 MDHEN and CDR2 SYDVKM. This CDR3 contains 15 residues. The junction had 9 bases not matched to a gene; V was cut back by 4 bases and J by 4 bases. CDR3 protein: CASSSLHRGGTEAFF. The CDR3 nucleotides read TGTGCCAGCAGTTCCCTCCACAGGGGCGGCACTGAAGCTTTCTTT.

The genes are TRBV2 and TRBJ1-5; D perhaps matches TRBD1 (5 bases). V was clipped by 4 bases and J by 5 bases, with 12 bases between them. The CDR3 is 14 amino acids. Germline CDR1 reads SNHLY; CDR2 reads FYNNEI. This CDR3 is CASSGEQVYQPQHF. The CDR3 DNA is TGTGCCAGCAGTGGGGAACAGGTTTATCAGCCCCAGCATTTT.

The count of this clone is one. V and J are TRBV11-2 and TRBJ1-1; weak D call: TRBD1 (6 bases). The CDR3 totals 13 residues. Germline assignment: CDR1 SGHAT and CDR2 FQNNGV. V shed 8 bases and J shed 1 base, with 11 bases lying between them. CDR3 residues: CASLTGGNTEAFF. The CDR3 bases are TGTGCCAGCTTGACAGGCGGGAACACTGAAGCTTTCTTT.

This chain links TRBV9 with TRBJ1-1, with TRBD1 identical over 8 bases. Per the germline V gene, CDR1 is SGDLS and CDR2 is YYNGEE. V trimming: 3 bases; J trimming: 0 bases; junction bases outside the gene matches: 7. The CDR3 extends over 16 amino acids. CDR3 bases: TGTGCCAGCAGCGGAAACAGGGGGAGCCTGAACACTGAAGCTTTCTTT. Amino acid sequence: CASSGNRGSLNTEAFF. Looking up the rest from reference TRBV9 and TRBJ1-1 gives the full variable domain: DSGVTQTPKHLITATGQRVTLRCSPRSGDLSVYWYQQSLDQGLQFLIQYYNGEERAKGNILERFSAQQFPDLHSELNLSSLELGDSALYFCASSGNRGSLNTEAFFGQGTRLTVV.

This rearrangement joins TRBV6-1 to TRBJ2-7; weak D call: TRBD1 (6 bases). Germline V gene sequence: CDR1 MNHNS, CDR2 SASEGT. The CDR3 extends over 15 amino acids. V was clipped by 2 bases and J by 0 bases, with 11 bases between them. For the CDR3, the DNA is TGTGCCAGCAGTGAATTCCAGGGGAGCTCCTACGAGCAGTACTTC. It encodes CASSEFQGSSYEQYF.

The rearrangement joins TRBV5-1 to TRBJ2-2; 7 positions match TRBD1. This CDR3 has 14 residues. J gave up 4 bases and V 0 bases, and 0 bases lay outside the gene matches. CDR1 is SGHRS and CDR2 is YFSETQ in the germline V gene. Written as DNA, the CDR3 is TGCGCCAGCAGCTTGGACAGGGGCACCGGGGAGCTGTTTTTT. This sequence encodes CASSLDRGTGELFF. The variable domain in full, with the rest retrieved from reference TRBV5-1 and TRBJ2-2, is KAGVTQTPRYLIKTRGQQVTLSCSPISGHRSVSWYQQTPGQGLQFLFEYFSETQRNKGNFPGRFSGRQFSNSRSEMNVSTLELGDSALYLCASSLDRGTGELFFGEGSRLTVL.

The chain recombines TRBV5-6 with TRBJ2-5; TRBD2 might be the D (5 bases). The V end was cut by 0 bases, the J end by 1 base, with 10 bases between. This CDR3 region has 15 residues. Germline V lookup: CDR1 SGHDT, CDR2 YYEEEE. The CDR3 DNA follows: TGTGCCAGCAGCTTGGCCGGACGGGGCCAAGAGACCCAGTACTTC. Protein product: CASSLAGRGQETQYF. Together with reference TRBV5-6 and TRBJ2-5, the CDR3 gives the full variable domain: DAGVTQSPTHLIKTRGQQVTLRCSPKSGHDTVSWYQQALGQGPQFIFQYYEEEERQRGNFPDRFSGHQFPNYSSELNVNALLLGDSALYLCASSLAGRGQETQYFGPGTRLLVL.

This clone was observed a single time. The chain employs TRBV5-6 and TRBJ2-3; D gene uncertain. The CDR3 totals 14 residues. Germline V CDR1 and CDR2: SGHDT, YYEEEE. V lost 1 base and J 3 bases, leaving 9 bases between the germline ends. The CDR3 reads CASSLISRTDTQYF. The CDR3 nucleotides read TGTGCCAGCAGCTTGATTTCGCGGACAGATACGCAGTATTTT.